A single sample gave rise to the 18 T cell receptor beta chains below, sequenced in a study of shared clonotypes between healthy human individuals. Using immunoSEQ multiplex PCR, the repertoire was profiled, and TCRdb retains in-frame clones only, with some absent. The sample lists about 1 million clones, 70% to 80% occurring once. Sample: memory CD4+ T cells sorted from blood. Regarding subset: CD45RA-negative fraction. These receptors all stem from a man aged 18 to 30 in good health.

This clone has more than one count but fewer than ten. The genes are TRBV6-5 and TRBJ2-7; D unresolved. This CDR3 is 14 amino acids long. V lost 0 bases, J lost 0 bases, and 6 bases lay in between. Germline CDR1 MNHEY, CDR2 SVGAGI. The CDR3 DNA reads TGTGCCAGCAGTTACTCGGGGTACTCCTACGAGCAGTACTTC. Protein product: CASSYSGYSYEQYF.

The CDR3 DNA reads TGTGCCAGCAGTCCAGTCTCCTACGAGCAGTACTTC. It translates to CASSPVSYEQYF. The rearrangement joins TRBV28 to TRBJ2-7; D call uncertain. The CDR3 length is 12 residues. Germline V gene lookup returns CDR1 MDHEN and CDR2 SYDVKM. The V end lost 5 bases, the J end lost 0 bases, and 5 bases lay between the germline ends.

The chain links TRBV7-9 to TRBJ2-7; 7 bases agree with TRBD1. Per germline, CDR1 SEHNR and CDR2 FQNEAQ (reference sequence). The CDR3 has 14 amino acids. With 3 bases clipped from V and 4 bases from J, the junction kept 6 bases outside the gene matches. The CDR3 sequence: CASSLLTGVYEQYF. The CDR3, as DNA: TGTGCCAGCAGCTTGCTAACAGGGGTTTACGAGCAGTACTTC.

The V gene is TRBV7-9, the J gene TRBJ2-3; D may be TRBD2 (7 bases). V lost 3 bases, J lost 4 bases, and 14 bases lay in between. The CDR3 is made up of 15 amino acids. Germline CDR1 is SEHNR and CDR2 is FQNEAQ (reference sequence). The CDR3 is CASSFLGGAADTQYF. The DNA of the CDR3 is TGTGCCAGCAGCTTTCTAGGGGGGGCCGCAGATACGCAGTATTTT.

The J gene is TRBJ2-3, the V gene TRBV19, with TRBD1 matching over 9 bases. Per germline, CDR1 LNHDA and CDR2 SQIVND (reference sequence). V was clipped by 6 bases and J by 0 bases; unmatched bases: 4. The CDR3 runs 15 residues. This chain's CDR3 is CASRIQGASTDTQYF. The CDR3 DNA reads TGTGCCAGTAGGATACAGGGGGCAAGCACAGATACGCAGTATTTT.

This clone was detected only a few times. The sample has other DNA sequences that encode this CDR3 too. The CDR3 nucleotides are TGTGCCAGTTCCCGGGGGCTGAACTATGGCTACACCTTC. As protein: CASSRGLNYGYTF. The J gene is TRBJ1-2, the V gene TRBV19, with a possible D match to TRBD1 (6 bases). The CDR3 has 13 residues. Trimming pared 8 bases from V and 2 bases from J, leaving 12 bases between. Germline values: CDR1 LNHDA, CDR2 SQIVND (reference sequence).

This chain connects TRBV19 to TRBJ2-2, with 7 bases fitting TRBD2. In germline, CDR1 is LNHDA, CDR2 SQIVND (reference sequence). The CDR3 length is 14 residues. Trimming at V came to 8 bases and at J to 3 bases, leaving 6 bases not matched to a gene. CDR3 DNA sequence: TGTGCCAGTGGGGAGGGACTTTACACCGGGGAGCTGTTTTTT. Translation gives CASGEGLYTGELFF.

The V call is TRBV7-9, the J call TRBJ2-7; 9 nucleotides line up with TRBD2. Trimming at V came to 7 bases and at J to 2 bases, leaving 12 bases not matched to a gene. CDR3 length: 16 amino acids. Germline V CDR1 and CDR2: SEHNR, FQNEAQ (reference sequence). In DNA, the CDR3 is TGTGCCAGCACGACTAGCGGCATACCAGGGGCCTACGAGCAGTACTTC. Translation: CASTTSGIPGAYEQYF.

V usage is TRBV4-1 and J usage is TRBJ2-5, with 8 bases aligning to TRBD2. The germline V gene has CDR1 MGHRA and CDR2 YSYEKL. The V gene end was trimmed by 0 bases and the J gene end by 4 bases; junction bases not matched to a gene: 13. This CDR3 comprises 18 residues. The CDR3 nucleotides read TGCGCCAGCAGCCAAGACCAGCGGGGGCGTCGGGTAGGAGAGACCCAGTACTTC. Protein sequence: CASSQDQRGRRVGETQYF.

V and J are TRBV5-5 and TRBJ2-5; 12 positions agree with TRBD2. The CDR3 spans 16 residues. The germline V gene encodes CDR1 SGHKS and CDR2 YYEKEE (reference sequence). Trimming at V came to 3 bases and at J to 5 bases, leaving 8 bases not matched to a gene. The CDR3 DNA is TGTGCCAGCAGCTCTGATCGACTAGCGGGAGTGGAGACCCAGTACTTC. This translates into CASSSDRLAGVETQYF.

The chain carries TRBV18 and TRBJ2-6; D is perhaps TRBD1 (6 bases). Trimming shortened V by 2 bases and J by 3 bases, and 14 bases separated the two germline ends. CDR1 KGHSH and CDR2 LQKENI come from the germline V gene. The CDR3 runs 17 residues. The CDR3, as DNA: TGTGCCAGCTCACCAAGCGAACAGGGATTTGGGGCCAACGTCCTGACTTTC. This encodes CASSPSEQGFGANVLTF.

On this clone: Other DNA sequences from this sample encode an identical CDR3 as well. The J gene is TRBJ2-3, the V gene TRBV18, with 9 bases lining up with TRBD1. The V gene's germline CDR1 is KGHSH and CDR2 LQKENI. Unmatched junction bases numbered 1, after V lost 3 bases and J lost 0 bases. The CDR3 extends over 15 amino acids. DNA for the CDR3: TGTGCCAGCTCACCCGGGACAGGGAGCACAGATACGCAGTATTTT. Translation: CASSPGTGSTDTQYF.

The rearrangement links TRBV19 to TRBJ2-2; a weak D match, TRBD1 (6 bases). Germline loops: CDR1 LNHDA, CDR2 SQIVND (reference sequence). The CDR3 runs to 15 residues. V shed 6 bases and J shed 1 base, with 12 bases lying between them. The CDR3 sequence: CASRPVGGNTGELFF. The DNA for the CDR3 is TGTGCCAGTAGGCCTGTAGGGGGGAACACCGGGGAGCTGTTTTTT.

This chain joins TRBV10-3 and TRBJ2-1, with 7 bases fitting TRBD2. The CDR3 is 16 amino acids. Germline values: CDR1 ENHRY, CDR2 SYGVKD. V trimming: 1 base; J trimming: 9 bases; junction bases outside the gene matches: 12. CDR3: CAISEYDIGRAREQFF. DNA of the CDR3: TGTGCCATCAGTGAGTACGATATTGGGAGGGCTCGTGAGCAGTTCTTC.

The chain couples TRBV27 to TRBJ2-7; the D is unclear. This CDR3 region has 15 residues. Germline V gene lookup returns CDR1 MNHEY and CDR2 SMNVEV (reference sequence). V lost 4 bases and J lost 1, with 14 bases in between. CDR3 amino acids: CASSSAGSPSYEQYF. CDR3 DNA sequence: TGTGCCAGCAGTTCCGCAGGATCCCCATCCTACGAGCAGTACTTC.

A remark on this clone: Other DNA sequences in this specimen translate into the identical CDR3. The chain links TRBV30 to TRBJ2-1; 9 nucleotides match TRBD1. The V gene end was trimmed by 5 bases and the J gene end by 4 bases; junction bases not matched to a gene: 6. Germline loops: CDR1 GTSNPN, CDR2 SVGIG (reference sequence). The CDR3 is 14 residues long. The CDR3 reads CAWSPGTGYNEQFF. CDR3 DNA sequence: TGTGCCTGGTCGCCCGGGACAGGGTACAATGAGCAGTTCTTC.

This clone came up a few times. The CDR3 spells CASRPGAYEKLFF. In DNA, the CDR3 is TGTGCCAGCAGGCCGGGGGCTTACGAAAAACTGTTTTTT. This chain connects TRBV6-1 to TRBJ1-4; D perhaps matches TRBD1 (6 bases). V lost 6 bases to trimming and J lost 8 bases, with 13 bases between them. Germline V gives CDR1 MNHNS, CDR2 SASEGT. The CDR3 loop spans 13 amino acids.

The V gene is TRBV5-1, the J gene TRBJ2-4; D unresolved. Per the germline V gene, CDR1 is SGHRS and CDR2 is YFSETQ. The V end lost 0 bases, the J end lost 6 bases, and 19 bases lay between the germline ends. CDR3 size: 17 residues. In DNA, the CDR3 is TGCGCCAGCAGCTTGGACGGGCTATCGCAGCCTGGAAACATTCAGTACTTC. This translates into CASSLDGLSQPGNIQYF.